Here is one TCR beta chain with its context. The data were obtained in a study of blood T cells in healthy people across ages. The CDR3 is 15 amino acids. Germline V lookup: CDR1 SGHTA, CDR2 FQGTGA. Primers used in a second PCR of about 7 to 11 cycles were a sample-barcoded 5' primer and a J-beta primer mix. MiXCR was run by TCRdb on the 5' RACE reads, yielding one entry per CDR3 protein. Of more than 650,000 distinct CDR3 sequences detected, 20% to 25% appear once; the ten largest clones hold 20% to 25%. The receptor comes from a man between 70 and 80 years old in good health. The sequencing input was blood. The chain has TRBV7-3 and TRBJ2-7; 10 bases line up with TRBD2. TRBJ2-1 matches the DNA end more closely, so the J call is doubtful. CDR3 DNA sequence: TGTGCCAGCAGCTTAGTTACTAGCGGGAACAATGAGCAGTTCTTC. Translation: CASSLVTSGNNEQFF.